This TCR beta chain originates from a study of T cell repertoires in cytomegalovirus infection (dated by TCRdb to the late 2010s). Regarding the research as a whole: The HLA type of each donor mattered for the analysis, because public TCR beta signatures pointed to carriage of CMV infection along with the matching HLA type. What the authors observed across the whole study: The ex vivo response was dominated by HLA-C-restricted CMV-specific TCR beta clonotypes, and the single most frequent clonotype in two of eight donors was supplied by these HLA-C-restricted clonotypes. Carriers of CMV infection plus the relevant HLA type were discriminated by the cumulative frequency of public TCR beta family members in the study cohort and in an independent roughly 370-donor cohort.

Sequencing relied on an Illumina HiSeq 1500. The public sequencing data were trimmed at Q25 with fastp and processed into clonotypes with MiXCR by TCRdb, which kept only in-frame beta chains. Rows are combined by CDR3 protein, so each entry shows the most common genes and DNA. The sample includes around 240,000 distinct CDR3 sequences, with approximately 24% observed a single time. About 18% of the sample belongs to the ten largest clones. Here V drops 5 bases and J drops 9 bases, and the junction holds 13 bases not matched to any gene. The germline V gene encodes CDR1 SGHVS and CDR2 FNYEAQ. The CDR3 contains 16 residues, cysteine and phenylalanine counted. Only the CDR3 DNA stays, 48 bases, in frame from base 1. This clonotype was observed many times. There is no known antigen for this receptor. Nothing much larger sits one base from this clone, and base qualities are not available.

The sequenced sample consisted of CD8+ T cells from PBMCs. This receptor was obtained from a human donor in good health (CMV status not recorded). Some clones in this sample may be carry-over from other donors' samples. The sequence is built from TRBV7-6 and TRBJ2-1, and TRBD2 aligns with 10 junction nucleotides. The CDR3 region: CASSPRSSGGQVEQFF. DNA sequence: TGTGCCAGCAGCCCCCGAAGTAGCGGGGGGCAAGTTGAGCAGTTCTTC.